This TCR beta chain was captured by sequencing in a study of CD8 T cells in Susac syndrome. The TEMRA cells underwent FACS enrichment, while the CD8+ and CD4+ T cells underwent negative isolation. This CDR3 comprises 18 residues. The germline gives CDR1 MNHEY, CDR2 SVGAGI. Trimming stripped 2 bases from V and 1 base from J, with 20 bases between. With random hexamers, roughly 0.45 to 1 ug RNA was reverse transcribed. One entry per CDR3 protein results from TCRdb running MiXCR on the immunoSEQ multiplex PCR reads. The sample includes over 300,000 distinct CDR3 sequences, 92% seen only once; the top ten take roughly 0.064%.

The receptor was derived from a human donor with multiple sclerosis. Source material: CD4+ T cells from PBMCs. This chain connects TRBV6-5 to TRBJ1-1, with D maybe TRBD1 (6 bases). The CDR3 is CASSYVFGGRTSNTEAFF. The CDR3 DNA is TGTGCCAGCAGTTACGTCTTTGGGGGGCGGACTTCGAACACTGAAGCTTTCTTT.